This TCR beta chain was documented in a study of T-cell memory formation after mild COVID-19. For the study at large: Among the donors, TCR clusters were largely specific to each donor. Study-wide results and limits: Nothing confirmed that second-wave clones peaking on day 37 were specific for SARS-CoV-2. Prior to infection, memory already included some responding clones, suggesting cross-reactive memory joined.

TCRdb reanalysed the 5' RACE reads using MiXCR and keeps one entry per CDR3 protein. The table lists fewer than 500,000 distinct CDR3 sequences, approximately 23% of them singletons. In this sample, this clonotype turned up a few times. Its antigen is unknown. The CDR3 totals 13 residues. Unmatched junction bases numbered 3, after V lost 2 bases and J lost 5 bases. Germline values: CDR1 SQVTM, CDR2 ANQGSEA. The sample consisted of PBMCs or a T cell subset sorted from them (not recorded which). The chain is built from TRBV29-1 and TRBJ2-1; 7 bases match TRBD2. This sequence originates from an adult woman who had mild COVID-19 (a few samples of this study predate the infection). Cell type and time point are not known. CDR3 coding DNA: TGCAGCGTTGAACGGCTAGCGGACAATGAGCAGTTCTTC. It translates to CSVERLADNEQFF.